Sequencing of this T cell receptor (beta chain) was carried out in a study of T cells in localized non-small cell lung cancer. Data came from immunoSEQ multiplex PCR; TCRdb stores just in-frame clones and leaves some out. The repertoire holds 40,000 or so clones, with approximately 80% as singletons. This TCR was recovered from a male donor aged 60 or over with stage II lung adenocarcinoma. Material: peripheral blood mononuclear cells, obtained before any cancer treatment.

The DNA for the CDR3 is TGTGCCAGTACCTCTAGAGGTCAGCCCCAGCATTTT. It yields the protein CASTSRGQPQHF. The chain employs TRBV19 and TRBJ1-5; D uncertain. The CDR3 totals 12 residues. Trimming pared 7 bases from V and 6 bases from J, leaving 10 bases between. Germline V gene sequence: CDR1 LNHDA, CDR2 SQIVND (reference sequence).